A single TCR beta chain is shown here with its context. Its antigen remains unknown. The germline V gene encodes CDR1 LNHDA and CDR2 SQIVND (reference sequence). The CDR3 sequence is 15 residues long. Trimming cost V 6 bases and J 8 bases, with 22 bases left between them. This record comes from a study of cytomegalovirus exposure and HLA in healthy donors. Whole-study results and caveats: Cytomegalovirus-associated TCR beta chains were listed, numbering 150 to 200.

13 Jbeta primers and 60 Vbeta primers were used for the PCR. Per the authors' pipeline: In a later analysis, the count reached roughly 80 million unique TCR beta chains, with about 9.9 million shared. The protocol was immunoSEQ multiplex PCR, while the TCRdb copy is restricted to in-frame clones and leaves out a portion. V, J and clone size were drawn from that table, and D and trimming were deduced from the DNA. Among roughly 120,000 clones listed, 65% to 80% were seen once. The chain employs TRBV19 and TRBJ1-2; a possible D gene is TRBD1 (5 bases). The source of this sequence is a woman aged 40-49 years in good health and CMV-seropositive. The sample taken for sequencing was PBMCs. Here the CDR3 DNA reads TGTGCCAGTAGCCCAACTGGTCGGGGGTCGGGGGGCTACACCTTC. It encodes CASSPTGRGSGGYTF.